Detailed here is one T cell receptor (beta chain). Its antigen is unknown. This entry comes from a study of vaccination and CD4 T cells after COVID-19. About the study: The post-COVID sampling time was a median about 13 weeks after diagnosis, ranging from 35 to 161. Control cultures were supplied with a CEFX pool, an HIV-1 Nef pool, or no peptide at all.

This sample's treatment: roughly 11-day PBMC culture with coronavirus spike peptide pools or control peptides (ViraFEST assay). Antigen-specific T cell expansion with peptide pools preceded TCR sequencing in the ViraFEST approach. Cultured CD4+ T cells had their DNA profiled by the Oncomine TCR Beta short-read assay. TCRdb re-called the PCR reads through MiXCR, storing one row per CDR3 protein. This table has around 17,000 distinct CDR3 sequences, nearly 50% appearing once. The material sequenced was CD4+ T cells from blood, cultured in vitro, taken before SARS-CoV-2 vaccination. The sequence came from a human donor who had recovered from COVID-19.

CDR3 region: CSAGDWYNEQFF. CDR3 coding DNA: TGCAGTGCCGGGGACTGGTACAATGAGCAGTTCTTC. The chain recombines TRBV20-1 with TRBJ2-1; tentative D call: TRBD2 (6 bases). The V gene lost 6 bases and the J gene lost 4 bases, with 10 bases spanning the gap. This CDR3 is 12 amino acids long. Germline CDR1 reads DFQATT; CDR2 reads SNEGSKA (reference sequence).